This is a list of T cell receptor beta chains from one sample in a study of T cell changes during pregnancy in multiple sclerosis. This table comes from immunoSEQ multiplex PCR, and its TCRdb copy is limited to in-frame clones, with some not included. The sample includes 29,000 or so clones, approximately 94% seen only once; the top ten take about 0.64%. The sample was CD4+ T cells from peripheral blood mononuclear cells, taken in the first trimester of pregnancy. The source of these receptors is a female donor with multiple sclerosis, enrolled in a pregnancy study. The conserved cysteine and the conserved F or W are not part of the CDR3 here. Fields, in order: V gene, CDR3 protein.

>TRBV2
ASRSPSYGEDTQY
>TRBV14
ASSLDREVSAF
>TRBV21-1
ASTDRGELNQPQH
>TRBV19
ASSISWTGSYT
>TRBV18
ASSPISGGTEAF
>TRBV11-1
ASSFSRGASGYT
>TRBV5-1
ASSLDGTNEKLF
>TRBV5-1
ASSWGVAGNTEAF
>TRBV2
ASRLYTDTQY
>TRBV19
ASRQGSSYNSPLH
>TRBV4-3
ASSQIAWLNTEAF
>TRBV5-1
ASSATGNNYGYT
>TRBV30
ALQGYNSPLH
>TRBV29-1
SVEHEGLAGAITDTQY
>TRBV9
ASSVGQGRLNEQY
>TRBV13
ASNRRWQAEDTQY
>TRBV30
AWSGFLVQGATEAF
>TRBV4-2
ASSQESWREGGYT
>TRBV30
AWSATSSGTQY
>TRBV30
AWTDNTEAF
>TRBV2
ASSERGQVTSEAF
>TRBV9
ASSVVGGSYNEQF
>TRBV9
ASSVVGHNGGADTQY
>TRBV5-1
ASSLDYYNEQF
>TRBV10-1
ASSDRGNSNYGYT
>TRBV2
ASSEPAGAPYEQY
>TRBV13
ASSLGDSRRNTIY
>TRBV27
ASTSRGISMNTQY
>TRBV5-1
ASSPLALTGELF
>TRBV30
AWNRGTNSGNTIY
>TRBV7-2
ASSLARGLNSPLH
>TRBV6-6
ASYAAGGYT
>TRBV7-2
ASSAGRTGGYT
>TRBV7-3
ASSPGTGRQETQY
>TRBV2
ASSVGKGAGGSNEQF
>TRBV15
ATSRDLQGFEQY
>TRBV5-1
ASSRGTGEAYEQY
>TRBV27
ASSFSREGLYGYT